This TCR beta chain was captured by sequencing in a study of cytomegalovirus exposure and HLA in healthy donors. Details on this clone: Its antigen is currently unknown.

While unrecorded immune exposures were likely, the donors were nominally healthy when sampled. The CDR3 is 15 amino acids. J lost 1 base, V lost 6 bases, and 3 bases had no gene match. Germline V gene lookup returns CDR1 MNHEY and CDR2 SMNVEV (reference sequence). Study findings and constraints: Segments of the TCR beta V type were, in most cases, productive about 87% or about 30% of the time in an earlier analysis.

Primers for the PCR totalled 60 Vbeta and 13 Jbeta. TCRdb's copy holds only in-frame clones and misses some; the assay was immunoSEQ multiplex PCR. This table has 210,000 or so clones, 77% appearing once. Sequencing used PBMCs. The rearrangement uses TRBV27 and TRBJ2-1; 10 nucleotides align to TRBD2. The receptor comes from a woman between 25 and 40 years old in good health and CMV-seropositive. The CDR3 sequence is CASSLTSGSYNEQFF. CDR3 coding DNA: TGTGCCAGCAGCCTGACTAGCGGGTCCTACAATGAGCAGTTCTTC.